Listed below are T cell receptor beta chains from one sample, sequenced in a study of OX40 agonist ivuxolimab in advanced cancers. Produced via immunoSEQ multiplex PCR; TCRdb's table is partial and in-frame only. In the table there are 60,000 to 85,000 clones, approximately 89% of which are singletons. The specimen comprised CD4+ or CD8+ T cells sorted from blood, sampled in a trial of the OX40 agonist ivuxolimab. The origin of the receptors is an adult with an advanced solid tumor such as melanoma, head and neck, liver or kidney cancer. Each CDR3 is given with its conserved first and last residue. Each record gives: CDR3 protein, CDR3 DNA, V gene, J gene, D gene, clone size. A D gene is named only where the DNA matches it firmly. Size is stated for part of the rows, as once, few or many counts, or as a class when the clone is expanded.

CASSRTVYPYNEQFF	TGTGCCAGCAGCCGGACTGTTTATCCCTACAATGAGCAGTTCTTC	TRBV7-8	TRBJ2-1	NA	NA
CASSLEALNTEAFF	TGTGCCAGCAGCTTAGAGGCCCTTAACACTGAAGCTTTCTTT	TRBV7-9	TRBJ1-1	NA	NA
CASSYDTEAFF	TGTGCCAGCAGTTACGATACTGAAGCTTTCTTT	TRBV2	TRBJ1-1	NA	NA
CASTRLAGGPGEQYF	TGTGCCAGCACCCGACTAGCGGGAGGGCCTGGGGAGCAGTACTTC	TRBV6-1	TRBJ2-7	TRBD2	NA
CASSLGGGNSPLHF	TGTGCCAGCAGCTTAGGAGGGGGCAATTCACCCCTCCACTTT	TRBV7-9	TRBJ1-6	TRBD1	once
CASRLQGLRTEAFF	TGTGCCAGCAGACTACAGGGGCTCCGGACTGAAGCTTTCTTT	TRBV2	TRBJ1-1	TRBD1	NA
CASSSGQGSYNEQFF	TGTGCCAGCAGCTCGGGACAGGGCTCCTACAATGAGCAGTTCTTC	TRBV11-3	TRBJ2-1	TRBD1	NA
CASRPGGTGTDTQYF	TGCGCCAGCAGACCCGGGGGGACGGGCACAGATACGCAGTATTTT	TRBV10-1	TRBJ2-3	TRBD2	NA
CASSFMGNRRTQYF	TGTGCCAGCAGTTTTATGGGGAACCGGAGGACCCAGTACTTC	TRBV28	TRBJ2-5	NA	NA
CASSPRGASGANVLTF	TGTGCCAGTAGTCCCCGCGGGGCCTCTGGGGCCAACGTCCTGACTTTC	TRBV19	TRBJ2-6	NA	NA
CASSWTGKANTEAFF	TGTGCCAGCAGTTGGACAGGGAAAGCGAACACTGAAGCTTTCTTT	TRBV28	TRBJ1-1	TRBD1	NA
CASRLELNTGELFF	TGTGCCAGCAGACTGGAGCTAAACACCGGGGAGCTGTTTTTT	TRBV4-2	TRBJ2-2	NA	once
CASSFGLANEQFF	TGTGCCAGCAGCTTCGGTCTGGCCAATGAGCAGTTCTTC	TRBV11-2	TRBJ2-1	NA	NA
CASRGAGDNSSPLHF	TGTGCCAGCCGCGGTGCGGGGGATAATAGTTCACCCCTCCACTTT	TRBV2	TRBJ1-6	NA	NA
CASRSSRGGYTF	TGTGCCAGCAGGAGCTCCCGTGGGGGCTACACCTTC	TRBV2	TRBJ1-2	NA	once
CASSSGGPGQVPYGYTF	TGCGCCAGCAGCTCCGGGGGTCCAGGCCAAGTACCTTATGGCTACACCTTC	TRBV5-1	TRBJ1-2	NA	NA
CASSYESGSYGYTF	TGTGCCAGCAGTTACGAATCGGGTAGCTATGGCTACACCTTC	TRBV6-5	TRBJ1-2	NA	NA
CASKGQGASGANVLTF	TGCGCCAGCAAAGGACAGGGTGCGTCTGGGGCCAACGTCCTGACTTTC	TRBV5-1	TRBJ2-6	TRBD1	NA
CASSQTSGSYNEQFF	TGTGCCAGCAGTCAAACTAGCGGGAGCTACAATGAGCAGTTCTTC	TRBV6-5	TRBJ2-1	TRBD2	NA
CASSFSLQGGETQYF	TGTGCCAGCAGCTTTTCCTTGCAGGGAGGAGAGACCCAGTACTTC	TRBV11-1	TRBJ2-5	NA	once
CASSARDRGEGGYTF	TGTGCCAGCAGCGCCCGGGACAGGGGGGAAGGTGGCTACACCTTC	TRBV5-4	TRBJ1-2	TRBD1	NA
CASSLWSGQYF	TGTGCCAGCAGTTTATGGAGCGGGCAGTACTTC	TRBV28	TRBJ2-7	NA	NA
CASSQDRGDQPQHF	TGTGCCAGCAGCCAAGACAGGGGGGATCAGCCCCAGCATTTT	TRBV7-6	TRBJ1-5	TRBD1	NA
CASSENPLARTDTQYF	TGTGCCAGCAGTGAGAATCCCCTGGCCCGCACAGATACGCAGTATTTT	TRBV2	TRBJ2-3	NA	once
CASSLLGGSNQPQHF	TGTGCCAGCAGCTTGCTGGGAGGGAGCAATCAGCCCCAGCATTTT	TRBV5-6	TRBJ1-5	NA	few
CASSLQGSGNTIYF	TGTGCCAGCAGCTTACAGGGCTCTGGAAACACCATATATTTT	TRBV5-4	TRBJ1-3	NA	NA
CASSLVRDPHSTEAFF	TGCGCCAGCAGCTTGGTCCGGGATCCTCATTCCACTGAAGCTTTCTTT	TRBV5-1	TRBJ1-1	NA	NA
CASSESKGGAEGTEAFF	TGCGCCAGCAGTGAGTCGAAGGGGGGCGCGGAAGGCACTGAAGCTTTCTTT	TRBV10-1	TRBJ1-1	NA	NA
CASSLTPGQRGYTF	TGTGCCAGCAGCTTAACGCCGGGACAACGCGGCTACACCTTC	TRBV5-6	TRBJ1-2	NA	NA
CASSYSGTGGAYNPNYGYTF	TGTGCCAGCTCATATTCTGGGACAGGGGGCGCATATAACCCTAACTATGGCTACACCTTC	TRBV27	TRBJ1-2	TRBD1	NA
CASSAGTPRENEQYF	TGTGCCAGCAGCGCGGGGACTCCACGGGAAAACGAGCAGTACTTC	TRBV5-4	TRBJ2-7	NA	once
CASSQDRGTDTQYF	TGCGCCAGCAGCCAAGACCGGGGCACAGATACGCAGTATTTT	TRBV4-1	TRBJ2-3	NA	NA
CATSRDRAGASYEQYF	TGTGCCACCAGCAGAGACCGGGCCGGTGCGTCCTACGAGCAGTACTTC	TRBV15	TRBJ2-7	NA	once
CASRTGGPYEQFF	TGTGCCAGCAGAACGGGAGGGCCCTATGAGCAGTTCTTC	TRBV28	TRBJ2-1	TRBD2	NA
CASSPRTGGDTGELFF	TGTGCCAGCAGCCCCAGGACAGGGGGCGACACCGGGGAGCTGTTTTTT	TRBV11-3	TRBJ2-2	TRBD1	NA
CASREREVYNEQFF	TGTGCCAGCCGAGAGAGAGAGGTCTACAATGAGCAGTTCTTC	TRBV2	TRBJ2-1	NA	few
CASSSGQGGEQYF	TGTGCTAGCAGCTCTGGACAGGGTGGCGAGCAGTACTTC	TRBV7-7	TRBJ2-7	TRBD1	NA
CASKSRGAGGRFSYEQYF	TGTGCCAGCAAGTCCCGGGGAGCGGGAGGCCGATTCTCCTACGAGCAGTACTTC	TRBV28	TRBJ2-7	TRBD2	NA